These 5 T cell receptor beta chains were sequenced from one sample in a study of T cells after yellow fever vaccination. TCRdb analysed the 5' RACE reads with MiXCR anew, one entry per CDR3 protein. The sample records 80,000 to 100,000 distinct CDR3 sequences, roughly 5.8% being singletons. The sequencing here drew on CD8+ T cells sorted from PBMCs, taken 10 days after the yellow fever booster vaccination. These receptors were taken from a man aged 18-30 years who received the YFV17D yellow fever vaccine.

This chain uses TRBV7-8 with TRBJ1-1; D remains unclear. Germline V gene data show CDR1 as SGHVS and CDR2 as FQNEAQ. This CDR3 contains 17 residues. V was cut by 0 bases and J by 2 bases, with 16 bases left in between. CDR3 sequence: CASSLARTGTLNTEAFF. In DNA, the CDR3 is TGTGCCAGCAGCTTAGCGCGGACCGGAACCTTAAACACTGAAGCTTTCTTT.

The V call is TRBV5-6, the J call TRBJ2-5; TRBD2 matches 11 bases. V lost 0 bases, J lost 0 bases, and 1 base stayed unmatched. Germline loops: CDR1 SGHDT, CDR2 YYEEEE. CDR3 length: 16 amino acids. For the CDR3, the DNA is TGTGCCAGCAGCTTGGCGACTAGCGGGAACCAAGAGACCCAGTACTTC. Its protein product is CASSLATSGNQETQYF.

V and J are TRBV4-1 and TRBJ2-7; D call uncertain. Trimming removed 4 bases from V and 3 bases from J, with 16 bases in between. In germline, CDR1 is MGHRA, CDR2 YSYEKL. CDR3 length: 15 amino acids. The CDR3 region is CASSRLISPRYEQYF. The CDR3 DNA follows: TGCGCCAGCAGCCGCCTCATATCCCCTCGCTACGAGCAGTACTTC.

This clonotype was found a few times. This chain connects TRBV15 to TRBJ2-1; possible D gene TRBD2, 7 bases. The CDR3 is 14 residues long. Germline CDR1 reads LNHNV; CDR2 reads YYDKDF (reference sequence). The germline V and J ends were trimmed by 4 bases and 8 bases, with 15 bases remaining between them. In DNA form, the CDR3 reads TGTGCCACCAGCATACCGGGGGGCTGGGATGAGCAGTTCTTC. This encodes CATSIPGGWDEQFF.

This clonotype was counted between two and nine times. DNA of the CDR3: TGCGCCAGCAGCAGGACAGCCAGCAACACTGAAGCTTTCTTT. Encoded protein: CASSRTASNTEAFF. The chain carries TRBV5-1 and TRBJ1-1; D perhaps matches TRBD1 (6 bases). The germline V gene encodes CDR1 SGHRS and CDR2 YFSETQ. The V end was cut by 4 bases, the J end by 2 bases, with 12 bases between. The CDR3 is 14 amino acids.